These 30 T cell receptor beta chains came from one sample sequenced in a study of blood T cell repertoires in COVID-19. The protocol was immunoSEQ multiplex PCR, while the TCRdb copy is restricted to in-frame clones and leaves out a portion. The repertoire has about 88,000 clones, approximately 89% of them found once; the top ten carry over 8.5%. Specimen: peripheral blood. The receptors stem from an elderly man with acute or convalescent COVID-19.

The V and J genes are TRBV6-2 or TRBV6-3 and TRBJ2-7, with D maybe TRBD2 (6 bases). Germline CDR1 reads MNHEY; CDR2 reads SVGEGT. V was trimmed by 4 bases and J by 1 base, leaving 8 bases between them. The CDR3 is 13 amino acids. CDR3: CASSSAGSYEQYF. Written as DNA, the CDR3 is TGTGCCAGCAGTTCGGCGGGATCCTACGAGCAGTACTTC.

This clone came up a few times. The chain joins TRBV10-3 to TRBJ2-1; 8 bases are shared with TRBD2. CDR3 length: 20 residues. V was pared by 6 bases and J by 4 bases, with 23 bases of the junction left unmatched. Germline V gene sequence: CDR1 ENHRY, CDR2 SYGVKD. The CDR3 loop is CAIRGDEPFRVAGRYNEQFF. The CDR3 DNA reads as TGTGCCATCAGGGGGGACGAGCCCTTTAGAGTAGCGGGGCGGTACAATGAGCAGTTCTTC.

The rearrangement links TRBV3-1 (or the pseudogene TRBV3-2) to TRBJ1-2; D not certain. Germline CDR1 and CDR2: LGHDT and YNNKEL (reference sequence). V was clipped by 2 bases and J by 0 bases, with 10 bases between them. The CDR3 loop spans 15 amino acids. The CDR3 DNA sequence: TGTGCCAGCAGCCAACGTCGGGGAACTAACTATGGCTACACCTTC. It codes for CASSQRRGTNYGYTF.

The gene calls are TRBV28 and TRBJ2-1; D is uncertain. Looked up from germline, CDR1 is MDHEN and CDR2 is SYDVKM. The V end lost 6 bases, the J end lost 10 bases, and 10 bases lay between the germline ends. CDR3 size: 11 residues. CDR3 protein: CASSFSWEQFF. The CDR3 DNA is TGTGCCAGCAGCTTCAGTTGGGAGCAGTTCTTC.

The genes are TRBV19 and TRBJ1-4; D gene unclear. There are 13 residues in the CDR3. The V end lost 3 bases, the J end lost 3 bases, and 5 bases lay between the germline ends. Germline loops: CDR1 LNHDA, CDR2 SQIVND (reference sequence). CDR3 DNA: TGTGCCAGTAGTATTCTAGCTAATGAAAAACTGTTTTTT. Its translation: CASSILANEKLFF. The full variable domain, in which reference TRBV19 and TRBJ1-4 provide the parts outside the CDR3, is DGGITQSPKYLFRKEGQNVTLSCEQNLNHDAMYWYRQDPGQGLRLIYYSQIVNDFQKGDIAEGYSVSREKKESFPLTVTSAQKNPTAFYLCASSILANEKLFFGSGTQLSVL.

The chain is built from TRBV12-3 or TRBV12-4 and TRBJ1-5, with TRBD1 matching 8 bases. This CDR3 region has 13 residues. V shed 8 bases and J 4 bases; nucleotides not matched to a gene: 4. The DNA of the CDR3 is TGTGCCAGCGGAAGACAGGGGAATCAGCCCCAGCATTTT. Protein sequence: CASGRQGNQPQHF.

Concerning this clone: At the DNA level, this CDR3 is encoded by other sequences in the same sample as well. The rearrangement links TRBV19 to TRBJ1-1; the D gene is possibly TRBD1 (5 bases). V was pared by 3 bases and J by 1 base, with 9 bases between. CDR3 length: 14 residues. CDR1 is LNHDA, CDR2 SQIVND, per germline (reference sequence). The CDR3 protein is CASSILQGNTEAFF. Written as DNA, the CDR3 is TGTGCCAGTAGTATTTTGCAGGGGAACACTGAAGCTTTCTTT.

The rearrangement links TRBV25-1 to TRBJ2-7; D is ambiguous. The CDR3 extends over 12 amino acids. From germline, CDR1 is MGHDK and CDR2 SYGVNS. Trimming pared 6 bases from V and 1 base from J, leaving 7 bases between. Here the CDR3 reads CASRGSSYEQYF. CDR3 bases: TGTGCCAGCAGGGGCAGTTCCTACGAGCAGTACTTC.

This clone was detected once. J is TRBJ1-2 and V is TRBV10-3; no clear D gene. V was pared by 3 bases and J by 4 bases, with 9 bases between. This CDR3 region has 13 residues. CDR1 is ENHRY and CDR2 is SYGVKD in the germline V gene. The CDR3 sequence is CAISDRFTYGYTF. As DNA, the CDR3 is TGTGCCATCAGTGACCGGTTCACCTATGGCTACACCTTC.

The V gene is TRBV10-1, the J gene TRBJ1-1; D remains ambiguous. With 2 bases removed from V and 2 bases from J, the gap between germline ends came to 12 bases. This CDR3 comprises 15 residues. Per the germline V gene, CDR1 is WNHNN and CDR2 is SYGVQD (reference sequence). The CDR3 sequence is CASSEDGRGNTEAFF. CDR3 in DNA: TGCGCCAGCAGTGAGGACGGGCGGGGAAACACTGAAGCTTTCTTT.

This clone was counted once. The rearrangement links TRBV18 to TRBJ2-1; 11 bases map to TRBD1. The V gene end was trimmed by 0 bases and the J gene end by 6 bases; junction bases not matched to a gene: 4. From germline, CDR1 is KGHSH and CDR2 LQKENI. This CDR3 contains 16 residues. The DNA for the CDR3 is TGTGCCAGCTCACCACCGGGACAGGGGGTCGCCAATGAGCAGTTCTTC. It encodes CASSPPGQGVANEQFF. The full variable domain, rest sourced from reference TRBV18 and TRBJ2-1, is NAGVMQNPRHLVRRRGQEARLRCSPMKGHSHVYWYRQLPEEGLKFMVYLQKENIIDESGMPKERFSAEFPKEGPSILRIQQVVRGDSAAYFCASSPPGQGVANEQFFGPGTRLTVL.

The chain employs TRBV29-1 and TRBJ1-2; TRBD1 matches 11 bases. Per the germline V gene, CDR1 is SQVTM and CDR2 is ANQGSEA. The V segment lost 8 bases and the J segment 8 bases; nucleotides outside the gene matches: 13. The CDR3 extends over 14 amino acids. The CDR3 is CSYQPSDRGLGYTF. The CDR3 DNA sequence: TGCAGCTACCAACCCTCGGACAGGGGGCTAGGCTACACCTTC.

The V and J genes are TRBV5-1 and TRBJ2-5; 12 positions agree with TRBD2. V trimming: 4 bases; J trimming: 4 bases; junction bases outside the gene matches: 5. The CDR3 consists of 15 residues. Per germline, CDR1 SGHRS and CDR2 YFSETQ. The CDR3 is CASSDRLAGAETQYF. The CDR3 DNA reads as TGCGCCAGCAGCGACCGACTAGCGGGGGCAGAGACCCAGTACTTC.

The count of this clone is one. Here the CDR3 DNA reads TGCAGTGCTAGTATTTGGGACACGGGCAATGAGCAGTTCTTC. Amino acid sequence: CSASIWDTGNEQFF. This chain links TRBV20-1 with TRBJ2-1, with TRBD1 as a possible D gene (6 bases). This CDR3 has 14 residues. Germline V CDR1 and CDR2: DFQATT, SNEGSKA (reference sequence). The V and J ends lost 3 bases and 6 bases respectively, with 15 bases between them.

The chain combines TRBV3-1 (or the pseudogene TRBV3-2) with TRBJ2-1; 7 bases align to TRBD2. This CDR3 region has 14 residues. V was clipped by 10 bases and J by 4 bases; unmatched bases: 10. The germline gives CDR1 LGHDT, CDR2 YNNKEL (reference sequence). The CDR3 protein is CATTGGFGYNEQFF. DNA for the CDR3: TGTGCCACCACGGGGGGATTTGGGTACAATGAGCAGTTCTTC.

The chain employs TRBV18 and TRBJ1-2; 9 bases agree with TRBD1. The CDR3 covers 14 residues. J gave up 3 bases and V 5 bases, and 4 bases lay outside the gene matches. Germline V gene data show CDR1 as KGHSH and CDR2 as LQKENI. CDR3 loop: CASSTTGGDYGYTF. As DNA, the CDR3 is TGTGCCAGCTCAACAACAGGGGGCGACTATGGCTACACCTTC.

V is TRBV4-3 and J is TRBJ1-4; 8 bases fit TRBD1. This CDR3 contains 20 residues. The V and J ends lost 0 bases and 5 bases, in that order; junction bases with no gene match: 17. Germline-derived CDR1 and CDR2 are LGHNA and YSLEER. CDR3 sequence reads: CASSQEPNALDRGLNEKLFF. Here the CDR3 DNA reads TGCGCCAGCAGCCAAGAACCGAACGCGTTAGACAGGGGCCTCAATGAAAAACTGTTTTTT.

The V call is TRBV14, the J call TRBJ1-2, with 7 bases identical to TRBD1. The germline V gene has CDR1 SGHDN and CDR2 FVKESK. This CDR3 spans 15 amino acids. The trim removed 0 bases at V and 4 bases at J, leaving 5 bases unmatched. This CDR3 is CASSQDSTGAYGYTF. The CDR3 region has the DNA TGTGCCAGCAGCCAAGATTCTACAGGGGCCTATGGCTACACCTTC.

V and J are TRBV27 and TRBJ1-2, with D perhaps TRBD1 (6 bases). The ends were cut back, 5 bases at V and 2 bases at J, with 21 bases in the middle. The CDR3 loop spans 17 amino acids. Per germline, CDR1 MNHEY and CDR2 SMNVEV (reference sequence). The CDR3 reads CASSPLRNRAGNYGYTF. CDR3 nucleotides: TGTGCCAGCAGTCCCCTCAGAAACAGGGCCGGGAACTATGGCTACACCTTC.

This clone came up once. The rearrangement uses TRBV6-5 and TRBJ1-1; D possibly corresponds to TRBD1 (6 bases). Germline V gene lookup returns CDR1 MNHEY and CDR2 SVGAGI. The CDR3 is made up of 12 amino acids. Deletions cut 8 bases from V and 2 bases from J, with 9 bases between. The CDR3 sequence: CASQDSNTEAFF. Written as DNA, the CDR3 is TGTGCCAGCCAGGACAGCAACACTGAAGCTTTCTTT.

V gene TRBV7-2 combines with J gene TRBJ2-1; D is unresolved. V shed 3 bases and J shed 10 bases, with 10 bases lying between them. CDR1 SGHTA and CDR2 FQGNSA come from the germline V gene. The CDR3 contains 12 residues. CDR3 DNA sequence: TGTGCCAGCAGCTTTGCCCTACTAGAGCAGTTCTTC. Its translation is CASSFALLEQFF.

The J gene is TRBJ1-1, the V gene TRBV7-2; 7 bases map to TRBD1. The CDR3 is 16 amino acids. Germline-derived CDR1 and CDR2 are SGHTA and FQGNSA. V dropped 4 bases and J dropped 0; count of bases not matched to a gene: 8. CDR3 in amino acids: CASSSGQARVNTEAFF. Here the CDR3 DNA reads TGTGCCAGCAGCTCCGGACAGGCACGGGTGAACACTGAAGCTTTCTTT.

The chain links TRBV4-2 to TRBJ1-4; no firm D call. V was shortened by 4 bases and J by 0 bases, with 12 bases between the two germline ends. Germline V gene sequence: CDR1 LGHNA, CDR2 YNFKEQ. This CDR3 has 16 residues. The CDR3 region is CASSPSPGTTNEKLFF. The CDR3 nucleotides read TGTGCCAGCAGCCCTAGCCCCGGTACAACTAATGAAAAACTGTTTTTT.

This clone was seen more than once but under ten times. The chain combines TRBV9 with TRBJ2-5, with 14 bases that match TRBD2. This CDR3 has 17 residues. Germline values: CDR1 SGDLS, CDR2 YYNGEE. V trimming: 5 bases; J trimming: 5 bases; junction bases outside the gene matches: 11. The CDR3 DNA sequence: TGTGCCAGCAGTGGAGGGACTAGCGGGGGCTTGTTGGAGACCCAGTACTTC. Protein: CASSGGTSGGLLETQYF.

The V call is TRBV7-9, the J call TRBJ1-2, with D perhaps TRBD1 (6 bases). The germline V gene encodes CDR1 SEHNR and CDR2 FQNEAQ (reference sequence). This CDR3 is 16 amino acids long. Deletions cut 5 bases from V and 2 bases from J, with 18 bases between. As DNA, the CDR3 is TGTGCCAGCAGCCTATCCACAGGGAGTGTGAACTATGGCTACACCTTC. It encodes CASSLSTGSVNYGYTF.

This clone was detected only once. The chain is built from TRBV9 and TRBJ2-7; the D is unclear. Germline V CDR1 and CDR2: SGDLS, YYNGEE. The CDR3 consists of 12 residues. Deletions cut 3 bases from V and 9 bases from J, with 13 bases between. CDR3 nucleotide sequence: TGTGCCAGCAGCGGGCCGTCGGGTGTGCAGTACTTC. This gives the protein CASSGPSGVQYF.

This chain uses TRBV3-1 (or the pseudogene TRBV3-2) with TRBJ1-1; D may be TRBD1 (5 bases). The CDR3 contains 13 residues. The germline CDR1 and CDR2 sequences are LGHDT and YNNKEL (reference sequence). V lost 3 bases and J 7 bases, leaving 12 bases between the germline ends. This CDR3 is CASSHREGFEAFF. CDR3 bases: TGTGCCAGCAGCCATCGGGAGGGGTTTGAAGCTTTCTTT.

The DNA for the CDR3 is TGTGCCAGCAGCCCCCGGGTCCATCTCGGCTATGGCTACACCTTC. Translated: CASSPRVHLGYGYTF. The genes are TRBV7-9 and TRBJ1-2, with D unresolved. This CDR3 is built from 15 residues. Trimming removed 5 bases from V and 4 bases from J, with 17 bases in between. Germline-derived CDR1 and CDR2 are SEHNR and FQNEAQ (reference sequence).

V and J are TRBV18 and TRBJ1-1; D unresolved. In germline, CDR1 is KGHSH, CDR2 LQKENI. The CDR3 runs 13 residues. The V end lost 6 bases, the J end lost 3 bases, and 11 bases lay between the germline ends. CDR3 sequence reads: CASSPREDTEAFF. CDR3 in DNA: TGTGCCAGCTCCCCCCGGGAGGACACTGAAGCTTTCTTT. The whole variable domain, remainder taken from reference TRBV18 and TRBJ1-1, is NAGVMQNPRHLVRRRGQEARLRCSPMKGHSHVYWYRQLPEEGLKFMVYLQKENIIDESGMPKERFSAEFPKEGPSILRIQQVVRGDSAAYFCASSPREDTEAFFGQGTRLTVV.

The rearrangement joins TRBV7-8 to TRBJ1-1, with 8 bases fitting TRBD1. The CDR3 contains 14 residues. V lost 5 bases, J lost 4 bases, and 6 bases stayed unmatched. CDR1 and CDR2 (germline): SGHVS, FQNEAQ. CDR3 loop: CASSENQGATEAFF. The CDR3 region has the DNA TGTGCCAGCAGCGAAAACCAGGGGGCCACTGAAGCTTTCTTT.